This T cell receptor (beta chain) originates from a study of cytomegalovirus exposure and HLA in healthy donors. Regarding this clone: The antigen is undetermined.

V dropped 1 base and J dropped 3; count of bases not matched to a gene: 1. The CDR3 extends over 17 amino acids. Germline V lookup: CDR1 SGHTA, CDR2 FQGTGA. The PCR had 60 Vbeta and 13 Jbeta primers. Method: immunoSEQ multiplex PCR; TCRdb's copy keeps in-frame clones and lacks some. The table records some 130,000 clones, around 63% of them present only once. Findings of the study overall: In a later analysis, at a false discovery rate of 0.05, about 17,000 TCR beta sequences matched HLA alleles. Some highly shared sequence variants likely arose as a pipeline artifact. Presence/absence comparisons presumed near-even sequencing depth among donors. Trimming of TCR beta V- and J-genes showed a link, identified in a later analysis, to a missense DCLRE1C variant.

The sample taken for sequencing was PBMCs. The receptor comes from a human donor in good health. The chain uses TRBV7-3 and TRBJ2-1; 15 nucleotides agree with TRBD2. In nucleotides, the CDR3 is TGTGCCAGCAGCTTAAGGGGACTAGCGGGAGGCTACAATGAGCAGTTCTTC. It encodes CASSLRGLAGGYNEQFF.